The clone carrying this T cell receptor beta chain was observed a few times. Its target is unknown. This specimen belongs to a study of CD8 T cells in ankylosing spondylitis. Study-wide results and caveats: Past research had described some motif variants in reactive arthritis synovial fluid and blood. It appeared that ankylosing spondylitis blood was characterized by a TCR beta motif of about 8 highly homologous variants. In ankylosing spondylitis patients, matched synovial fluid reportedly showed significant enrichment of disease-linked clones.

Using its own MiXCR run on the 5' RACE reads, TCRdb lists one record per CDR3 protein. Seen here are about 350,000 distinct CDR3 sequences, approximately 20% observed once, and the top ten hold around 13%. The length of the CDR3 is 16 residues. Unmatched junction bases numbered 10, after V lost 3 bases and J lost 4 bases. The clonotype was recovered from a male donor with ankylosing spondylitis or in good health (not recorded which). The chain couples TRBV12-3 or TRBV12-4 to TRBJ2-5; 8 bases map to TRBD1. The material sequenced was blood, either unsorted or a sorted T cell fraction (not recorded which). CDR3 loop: CASSFYAGGSRETQYF. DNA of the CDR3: TGTGCCAGCAGTTTTTATGCAGGGGGCTCCCGAGAGACCCAGTACTTC.